A selection of T cell receptor beta chains follows, all from one sample in a study of cytomegalovirus exposure and HLA in healthy donors. Here immunoSEQ multiplex PCR was the method, and the copy in TCRdb shows in-frame clones only, minus some. Of roughly 120,000 clones in the sample, 75% to 80% are singletons; the top ten hold 1% to 1.5%. The sequencing input was PBMCs. These receptors came from a woman aged 25-40 years in good health and CMV-seronegative. The CDR3 runs from the conserved cysteine through the conserved F or W. The D gene is left open where the match is weak. Clone size is given for some rows only: seen once, a few or many times, or a class if the clone is expanded.

abundance	v_gene	len	d_gene	j_gene	CDR3aa	CDR3nt
.	TRBV4-1	16	TRBD1	TRBJ1-4	CASSQETGATNEKLFF	TGCGCCAGCAGCCAGGAGACAGGGGCAACTAATGAAAAACTGTTTTTT
few	TRBV19	14	TRBD1	TRBJ1-4	CASSTGQNNEKLFF	TGTGCCAGTAGTACGGGACAGAATAATGAAAAACTGTTTTTT
once	TRBV29-1	13	TRBD1	TRBJ1-1	CSVGQGGYTEAFF	TGCAGCGTCGGACAGGGGGGATACACTGAAGCTTTCTTT
.	TRBV7-6	19	TRBD1	TRBJ2-2	CASSSPGTGPRANTGELFF	TGTGCCAGCAGCTCCCCAGGGACAGGGCCTAGAGCGAACACCGGGGAGCTGTTTTTT
once	TRBV9	15	.	TRBJ2-5	CASSAQVGSQETQYF	TGTGCCAGCAGCGCCCAAGTCGGGAGTCAAGAGACCCAGTACTTC
.	TRBV7-9	13	.	TRBJ2-7	CASSSWSEYEQYF	TGTGCCAGCAGCTCGTGGAGTGAGTACGAGCAGTACTTC
.	TRBV10-3	13	TRBD1	TRBJ2-7	CAIRDRDSYEQYF	TGTGCCATCCGGGACAGGGATTCCTACGAGCAGTACTTC
.	TRBV25-1	13	TRBD2	TRBJ2-3	CASGDYPTDTQYF	TGTGCCAGCGGGGACTACCCCACAGATACGCAGTATTTT
.	TRBV6-1	15	TRBD1	TRBJ1-5	CTSSGGLQGAQPQHF	TGTACCAGCAGTGGGGGTCTACAGGGGGCTCAGCCCCAGCATTTT
.	TRBV29-1	13	.	TRBJ1-1	CSVAESGATEAFF	TGCAGCGTTGCCGAGAGTGGGGCGACTGAAGCTTTCTTT
.	TRBV6-4	14	.	TRBJ1-1	CASSPGWSDTEAFF	TGTGCCAGCAGCCCGGGTTGGAGCGACACTGAAGCTTTCTTT
.	TRBV7-9	14	TRBD2	TRBJ2-7	CASSLGTSVNEQYF	TGTGCCAGCAGCTTAGGGACTAGCGTTAACGAGCAGTACTTC
.	TRBV18	13	.	TRBJ2-7	CASSDNRNYEQYF	TGTGCCAGCTCAGATAACAGGAACTACGAGCAGTACTTC
few	TRBV10-2	14	TRBD1	TRBJ1-2	CASRATGSLYGYTF	TGCGCCAGCAGAGCGACAGGGTCTCTTTACGGCTACACCTTC
.	TRBV7-2	13	.	TRBJ2-1	CASSSDFGDEQFF	TGTGCCAGCAGCTCGGACTTTGGGGATGAGCAGTTCTTC
.	TRBV30	11	.	TRBJ2-5	CAWGPQETQYF	TGTGCCTGGGGGCCACAAGAGACCCAGTACTTC
once	TRBV30	14	.	TRBJ2-3	CAWRRRGYTDTQYF	TGTGCCTGGAGGCGGCGGGGCTACACAGATACGCAGTATTTT
.	TRBV6-5	14	.	TRBJ2-1	CASSYTASNNEQFF	TGTGCCAGCAGTTACACAGCTAGCAACAATGAGCAGTTCTTC
.	TRBV6-1	15	TRBD1	TRBJ2-3	CASSDRGRSGDTQYF	TGTGCCAGCAGTGACAGGGGGCGATCTGGAGATACGCAGTATTTT
.	TRBV7-2	18	TRBD1	TRBJ1-5	CASSLALDRGYGNQPQHF	TGTGCCAGCAGCTTAGCGTTGGACAGGGGCTACGGCAATCAGCCCCAGCATTTT
.	TRBV18	12	.	TRBJ2-7	CASSLTGNEQYF	TGTGCCAGCTCCCTCACAGGGAACGAGCAGTACTTC
.	TRBV15	16	.	TRBJ2-1	CATSRGDFTSYNEQFF	TGTGCCACCAGCAGAGGTGACTTCACATCCTACAATGAGCAGTTCTTC
.	TRBV5-5	12	.	TRBJ2-7	CASSLGAYEQYF	TGTGCCAGCAGTTTAGGAGCCTACGAGCAGTACTTC
few	TRBV6-5	14	.	TRBJ2-6	CASKADSGANVLTF	TGTGCCAGCAAGGCGGATTCTGGGGCCAACGTCCTGACTTTC
.	TRBV11-2	16	.	TRBJ2-3	CASSLDDRRSADTQYF	TGTGCCAGCAGCTTAGATGACAGGAGGAGCGCAGATACGCAGTATTTT
once	TRBV7-2	13	TRBD1	TRBJ1-2	CASSLAGQGGYTF	TGTGCCAGCAGCTTAGCGGGACAGGGGGGCTACACCTTC
.	TRBV18	13	.	TRBJ1-4	CASDGGLGEKLFF	TGTGCCAGCGACGGGGGGCTTGGTGAAAAACTGTTTTTT
.	TRBV28	12	.	TRBJ1-2	CASMRQKLDYTF	TGTGCCAGCATGAGGCAGAAACTGGACTACACCTTC
.	TRBV5-4	16	TRBD1	TRBJ1-2	CASSPVGGGASYGYTF	TGTGCCAGCAGCCCCGTAGGAGGGGGCGCTTCCTATGGCTACACCTTC